This T cell receptor (beta chain) was captured in a study of blood T cell repertoires in COVID-19. Study background: T cells, B-cell-depleted T cells, or PBMCs supplied cDNA or gDNA.

Under the authors' procedure: Counts of nucleated cells, estimated from reference gene primer amplification, were obtained. Sequencing used immunoSEQ multiplex PCR; TCRdb keeps in-frame clones, though not all of them. D and trimming were read from the DNA, whereas the V and J calls and clone size are those reported in that table. The table records about 83,000 clones, roughly nine tenths of them present only once. Germline V gene data show CDR1 as GTSNPN and CDR2 as SVGIG (reference sequence). The length of the CDR3 is 13 residues. V lost 5 bases and J lost 7; bases outside the gene matches: 10. Sequenced: peripheral blood. This receptor was identified in a woman in her 50s with active or convalescent COVID-19. The V and J genes are TRBV30 and TRBJ2-7; 8 bases agree with TRBD2. This CDR3 reads CAWSGSTGGEQYF. In nucleotides, the CDR3 is TGTGCCTGGTCGGGCTCGACGGGGGGGGAGCAGTACTTC.